This T cell receptor beta chain appears in the sequencing data of a study of PD-L1 blockade in urothelial cancer. The time point denotes: peripheral blood 6 weeks after treatment start. Libraries were prepared by immunoSEQ multiplex PCR; TCRdb keeps only in-frame clonotypes and omits some of them. This repertoire shows more than 95,000 clones, roughly 89% found once; its top ten account for about 1.8%. The germline V gene encodes CDR1 SGDLS and CDR2 YYNGEE. After removal of 3 bases from V and 0 bases from J, the junction contained 2 bases not matched to a gene. CDR3 length: 15 residues. Sequences were derived from PBMCs, sampled around atezolizumab (anti-PD-L1) treatment. This TCR was recovered from a man aged 55-75 years with urothelial cancer. The chain combines TRBV9 with TRBJ2-1; 8 bases align to TRBD2. In nucleotides, the CDR3 is TGTGCCAGCAGCGAACGGGGGGGCTCCTACAATGAGCAGTTCTTC. Translating gives CASSERGGSYNEQFF.